The 7 T cell receptor beta chains presented below share a single source sample, sequenced in a study of T cell repertoires in cytomegalovirus infection. MiXCR, applied by TCRdb to the reads, yields one record per CDR3 protein. The sample holds more than 85,000 distinct CDR3 sequences, about 17% seen once. The sample consisted of PBMCs. These receptors all stem from a human donor in good health (CMV status not recorded). Some clones in this sample may be carry-over from other donors' samples.

The J gene is TRBJ2-7, the V gene TRBV19, with a tentative D call TRBD2 (5 bases). Germline CDR1 and CDR2: LNHDA and SQIVND (reference sequence). V was clipped by 5 bases and J by 2 bases, with 10 bases between them. This CDR3 comprises 13 residues. CDR3 residues: CASSRGKAYEQYF. The CDR3 bases are TGTGCCAGTAGTCGAGGGAAAGCCTACGAGCAGTACTTC.

There are many counts of this clonotype. The chain has TRBV28 and TRBJ1-1, with 9 bases identical to TRBD1. After removal of 6 bases from V and 3 bases from J, the junction contained 11 bases not matched to a gene. Germline V lookup: CDR1 MDHEN, CDR2 SYDVKM. This CDR3 comprises 16 residues. The DNA for the CDR3 is TGTGCCAGCAGCTCCGGACAGGGGTATCGTGACACTGAAGCTTTCTTT. Protein sequence: CASSSGQGYRDTEAFF.

There are many counts of this clonotype. This chain links TRBV20-1 with TRBJ2-1; 9 nucleotides match TRBD2. CDR3 size: 15 residues. V shed 3 bases, J shed 8 bases, and the junction held 11 bases outside the gene matches. CDR1 is DFQATT, CDR2 SNEGSKA, per germline (reference sequence). The chain's CDR3 is CSASPLAGPRDEQFF. The CDR3 DNA is TGCAGTGCTAGTCCCCTAGCGGGGCCCAGGGATGAGCAGTTCTTC.

V gene TRBV15 combines with J gene TRBJ2-7, with 7 bases that match TRBD1. Unmatched junction bases numbered 1, after V lost 5 bases and J lost 0 bases. This CDR3 has 13 residues. Germline assignment: CDR1 LNHNV and CDR2 YYDKDF (reference sequence). In nucleotides, the CDR3 is TGTGCCACCAGCCGGGACAGCTCCTACGAGCAGTACTTC. Translating gives CATSRDSSYEQYF.

This clonotype was seen many times. V and J are TRBV19 and TRBJ1-1; 9 bases agree with TRBD1. The germline V gene has CDR1 LNHDA and CDR2 SQIVND (reference sequence). This CDR3 comprises 14 residues. V lost 3 bases, J lost 6 bases, and 5 bases stayed unmatched. This chain's CDR3 is CASSIGQGRPEAFF. CDR3 bases: TGTGCCAGTAGTATTGGACAGGGGAGGCCTGAAGCTTTCTTT.

As for this clonotype: The junction does not match germline at one end; this may be a read error. V usage is TRBV20-1 and J usage is TRBJ2-1, with 7 positions matching TRBD2. Germline lookup yields CDR1 DFQATT and CDR2 SNEGSKA (reference sequence). This CDR3 comprises 19 residues. CDR3 sequence reads: CSALPLGGGGSFPYIEQFF. The CDR3 DNA reads as TGCAGTGCTTTACCCCTCGGCGGCGGCGGGAGTTTCCCCTACATTGAGCAGTTCTTC.

The chain couples TRBV6-6 to TRBJ1-1; D not certain. Looked up from germline, CDR1 is MNHNY and CDR2 is SVGAGI (reference sequence). CDR3 length: 12 residues. The V gene lost 5 bases and the J gene lost 7 bases, with 11 bases spanning the gap. The CDR3 sequence is CASSPVRGEAFF. For the CDR3, the DNA is TGTGCCAGCAGTCCCGTCAGAGGTGAAGCTTTCTTT.